The 15 T cell receptor beta chains in this list originate from one sample, sequenced in a study of cytomegalovirus exposure and HLA in healthy donors. PCR involved 60 Vbeta and 13 Jbeta primers. Measured with immunoSEQ multiplex PCR; TCRdb has only the in-frame clones, and not every one. The sample holds 200,000 or so clones, 82% seen once. Sequencing was done on a sample of PBMCs. All receptors derive from a young woman in good health and CMV-seronegative.

The CDR3 sequence: CATSREWAQGETQYF. DNA for the CDR3: TGTGCCACCAGCAGAGAGTGGGCCCAGGGCGAGACCCAGTACTTC. The rearrangement links TRBV15 to TRBJ2-5; D is perhaps TRBD1 (5 bases). CDR1 and CDR2 from the germline V gene are LNHNV and YYDKDF (reference sequence). V lost 0 bases, J lost 5 bases, and 13 bases lay in between. The CDR3 covers 15 residues.

This rearrangement joins TRBV6-6 to TRBJ1-6; D might be TRBD1 (6 bases). V lost 6 bases and J lost 7, with 13 bases in between. The V gene's germline CDR1 is MNHNY and CDR2 SVGAGI (reference sequence). CDR3 length: 14 residues. CDR3 protein: CASRTAGTNSPLHF. The CDR3 region has the DNA TGTGCCAGCAGGACGGCAGGGACAAATTCACCCCTCCACTTT.

This clone has only a few counts. This chain uses TRBV5-6 with TRBJ1-1; D is unresolved. Between the trimmed V and J ends, which lost 0 bases and 4 bases, there was a span of 7 bases. This CDR3 has 13 amino acids. CDR1 and CDR2 (germline): SGHDT, YYEEEE. CDR3 protein: CASSLAGSTEAFF. The CDR3, as DNA: TGTGCCAGCAGCTTGGCCGGGAGCACTGAAGCTTTCTTT.

This clone was seen only a few times. The chain couples TRBV6-6 to TRBJ2-5, with unresolved D. The V gene lost 0 bases and the J gene lost 1 base, with 12 bases spanning the gap. This CDR3 has 16 residues. CDR1 is MNHNY and CDR2 is SVGAGI in the germline V gene (reference sequence). The CDR3 region is CASSYSQTVSQETQYF. In nucleotides, the CDR3 is TGTGCCAGCAGTTACTCACAGACGGTATCCCAAGAGACCCAGTACTTC.

CDR3 sequence: CASRGEATNEKLFF. In DNA form, the CDR3 reads TGCGCCAGCCGGGGGGAAGCAACTAATGAAAAACTGTTTTTT. V gene TRBV5-1 combines with J gene TRBJ1-4; weak D call: TRBD1 (5 bases). CDR3 length: 14 residues. The V end lost 7 bases, the J end lost 0 bases, and 10 bases lay between the germline ends. Germline V gives CDR1 SGHRS, CDR2 YFSETQ.

This clone was detected only a few times. This sequence joins TRBV5-1 and TRBJ2-7, with 11 bases lining up with TRBD2. Germline V gene data show CDR1 as SGHRS and CDR2 as YFSETQ. Trimming took 4 bases from V and 4 from J; bases not matched to a gene: 4. The CDR3 is 14 amino acids. The CDR3 region is CASSTGTSGYEQYF. The CDR3, as DNA: TGCGCCAGCAGCACCGGGACTAGCGGATACGAGCAGTACTTC. The variable domain in full, with the rest retrieved from reference TRBV5-1 and TRBJ2-7, is KAGVTQTPRYLIKTRGQQVTLSCSPISGHRSVSWYQQTPGQGLQFLFEYFSETQRNKGNFPGRFSGRQFSNSRSEMNVSTLELGDSALYLCASSTGTSGYEQYFGPGTRLTVT.

This clone was seen only once. V and J are TRBV9 and TRBJ2-1; D remains unclear. Per the germline V gene, CDR1 is SGDLS and CDR2 is YYNGEE. V shed 2 bases and J shed 9 bases, with 9 bases lying between them. CDR3 size: 12 residues. The CDR3 sequence: CASSVALGEQFF. In DNA, the CDR3 is TGTGCCAGCAGCGTCGCTCTCGGTGAGCAGTTCTTC.

The CDR3 DNA reads TGTGCCAGTAGTATAGAGGACAGTTCGATCTATGGCTACACCTTC. It translates to CASSIEDSSIYGYTF. The rearrangement links TRBV19 to TRBJ1-2, with D possibly being TRBD1 (6 bases). V shed 0 bases and J shed 4 bases, with 12 bases lying between them. This CDR3 contains 15 residues. Germline CDR1 and CDR2: LNHDA and SQIVND (reference sequence).

V is TRBV21-1 and J is TRBJ2-2; the table's TRBD1 call for D was not verified on the DNA. TRBV21-1 is an annotated pseudogene. This CDR3 contains 13 residues. The CDR3 protein is CASSKFRTGELFF. The CDR3 DNA sequence: TGTGCCAGCAGCAAATTCAGGACCGGGGAGCTGTTTTTT.

The gene calls are TRBV27 and TRBJ2-7; TRBD1 matches 7 bases. Trimming at V came to 5 bases and at J to 9 bases, leaving 7 bases not matched to a gene. CDR3 length equals 12 residues. CDR1 and CDR2 from the germline V gene are MNHEY and SMNVEV (reference sequence). CDR3 sequence reads: CASSRDRHGQYF. In DNA form, the CDR3 reads TGTGCCAGCAGTCGGGACAGACACGGGCAGTACTTC.

V and J are TRBV6-1 and TRBJ1-6, with 7 bases aligning to TRBD1. Germline CDR1 MNHNS, CDR2 SASEGT. The CDR3 has 13 amino acids. V lost 6 bases to trimming and J lost 6 bases; unmatched junction nucleotides: 2. CDR3 in DNA: TGTGCCAGCAGGGGACAGCTTAATTCACCCCTCCACTTT. Its translation is CASRGQLNSPLHF.

The rearrangement joins TRBV11-2 to TRBJ2-7, with 8 bases that match TRBD1. Trimming at V came to 2 bases and at J to 5 bases, leaving 5 bases not matched to a gene. This CDR3 comprises 14 residues. Germline V gene sequence: CDR1 SGHAT, CDR2 FQNNGV. In DNA, the CDR3 is TGTGCCAGCAGCTTATTGCAGGGGGCGAACGAGCAGTACTTC. Translated, it gives CASSLLQGANEQYF.

The rearrangement uses TRBV6-5 and TRBJ2-1; D call uncertain. Germline V gene sequence: CDR1 MNHEY, CDR2 SVGAGI. The V gene lost 2 bases and the J gene lost 5 bases, with 7 bases spanning the gap. The CDR3 is 13 residues long. For the CDR3, the DNA is TGTGCCAGCAGTTACCCAGATCACAATGAGCAGTTCTTC. It translates to CASSYPDHNEQFF.

For this clone: Distinct nucleotide sequences in the sample also encode this CDR3. J is TRBJ2-5 and V is TRBV7-9; 11 bases align to TRBD2. The CDR3 sequence is 14 residues long. With 3 bases clipped from V and 4 bases from J, the junction kept 1 base outside the gene matches. CDR1 and CDR2 (germline): SEHNR, FQNEAQ (reference sequence). CDR3: CASSLGLAAETQYF. CDR3 nucleotide sequence: TGTGCCAGCAGCTTGGGACTAGCGGCAGAGACCCAGTACTTC. Together with reference TRBV7-9 and TRBJ2-5, the CDR3 gives the full variable domain: DTGVSQNPRHKITKRGQNVTFRCDPISEHNRLYWYRQTLGQGPEFLTYFQNEAQLEKSRLLSDRFSAERPKGSFSTLEIQRTEQGDSAMYLCASSLGLAAETQYFGPGTRLLVL.

V usage is TRBV5-1 and J usage is TRBJ2-7; 7 bases fit TRBD1. Trimming at V came to 4 bases and at J to 2 bases, leaving 9 bases not matched to a gene. Germline loops: CDR1 SGHRS, CDR2 YFSETQ. The CDR3 runs to 15 residues. The CDR3 DNA sequence: TGCGCCAGCAGCATCCCGGGACAGACCCCCTACGAGCAGTACTTC. This codes for CASSIPGQTPYEQYF.